The entry below describes one TCR beta chain. Its specificity is unknown. Produced via immunoSEQ multiplex PCR; TCRdb's table is partial and in-frame only. The top ten clones hold roughly 13% of a sample with tens of thousands of clones, around nine tenths of them seen once. The germline gives CDR1 SGHRS, CDR2 YFSETQ. CDR3 size: 15 residues. The ends lost 4 bases at V and 7 bases at J; junction bases unmatched: 11. The data are from a study of regulatory and conventional T cells in RAG deficiency. General observations from the study: Control T-cell subsets had markedly higher Shannon entropy and lower Simpson indices than RAG-deficient patients.

Another study also made use of these data, one on regulatory T cells. That investigation notes: Primers: 52 TRBV forward and 13 TRBJ reverse.

Sequences were obtained from CD8+ T cells sorted from blood. The rearrangement uses TRBV5-1 and TRBJ2-1; 7 bases agree with TRBD1. This TCR was recovered from a human donor in good health. The CDR3 DNA reads TGCGCCAGCAGCCCGACAGGGACGTTTAGTAATGAGCAGTTCTTC. Protein product: CASSPTGTFSNEQFF.